This T cell receptor (beta chain) was profiled in a study of beta chain features in type 1 diabetes. General study findings and limits: TCRB CDR3s were moderately but significantly shorter in Type 1 diabetes patients in all four CD4+ subsets.

V was cut by 5 bases and J by 0 bases, with 15 bases left in between. CDR1 SSHAT and CDR2 FNYEAQ come from the germline V gene (reference sequence). This CDR3 is 16 amino acids long. What was sequenced were expressed TCRB transcripts, since all of the isolated RNA had been reverse transcribed. Libraries were prepared by immunoSEQ multiplex PCR; TCRdb keeps only in-frame clonotypes and omits some of them. Of 95,000 to 150,000 clones in the sample, around 15% were seen once. Regarding this clone: Its antigen remains unidentified.

This receptor was taken from a man younger than 40 with type 1 diabetes. V usage is TRBV7-7 and J usage is TRBJ2-3; D unresolved. The sample was central memory CD4+ T cells from blood. The CDR3 DNA sequence: TGTGCCAGCAGCCCTTATCTAGATTCTAGCACAGATACGCAGTATTTT. Encoded protein: CASSPYLDSSTDTQYF.